This TCR beta chain was retrieved from a study of shared clonotypes between healthy human individuals. Produced via immunoSEQ multiplex PCR; TCRdb's table is partial and in-frame only. The sample has around 2,000,000 clones, 85% to 95% seen once. This clone came up once. The antigen is not known. Study-wide results and caveats: The represented genetic and exposure-history diversity was limited by the small number of donors. Of the naive CD4 clonotypes, roughly 5% were shared across several donors. The rarefaction results pointed to incomplete sorted-subset sequencing despite large depth.

This CDR3 contains 12 residues. The V segment lost 3 bases and the J segment 6 bases; nucleotides outside the gene matches: 2. Germline CDR1 WSHSY, CDR2 SAAADI. This receptor was identified in a man younger than 35 in good health. The sample consisted of naive CD4+ T cells sorted from blood. This sample's subset: CD45RA+ positively selected. This chain connects TRBV10-2 to TRBJ2-7; TRBD1 matches 7 bases. The CDR3, as DNA: TGCGCCAGCAGTGATACAGGGGTCGAGCAGTACTTC. Translated: CASSDTGVEQYF.